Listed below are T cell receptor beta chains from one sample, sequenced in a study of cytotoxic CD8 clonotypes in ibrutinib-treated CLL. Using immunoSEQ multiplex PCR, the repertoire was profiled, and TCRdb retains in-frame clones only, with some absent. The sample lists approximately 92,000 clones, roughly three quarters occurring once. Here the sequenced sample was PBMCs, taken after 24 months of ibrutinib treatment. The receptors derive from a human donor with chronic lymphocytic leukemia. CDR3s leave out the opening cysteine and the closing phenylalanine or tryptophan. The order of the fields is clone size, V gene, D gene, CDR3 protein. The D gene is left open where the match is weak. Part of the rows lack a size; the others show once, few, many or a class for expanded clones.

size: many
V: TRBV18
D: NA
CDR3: ASSPAVVQPQH

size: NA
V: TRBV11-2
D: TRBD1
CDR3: ASSYTGDYEQY

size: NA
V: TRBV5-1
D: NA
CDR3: ASSRDTDTQY

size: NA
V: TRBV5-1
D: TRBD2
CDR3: ASSKGLAGGGYEQY

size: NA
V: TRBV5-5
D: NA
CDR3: ASSLTAVAYGYT

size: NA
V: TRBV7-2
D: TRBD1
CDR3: ASRRQGAKEQY

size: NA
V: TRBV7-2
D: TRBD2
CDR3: ASRPPGLGLNEQF

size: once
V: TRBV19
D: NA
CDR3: ASSPRLYGYT

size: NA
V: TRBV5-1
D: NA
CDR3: ASSLEGSDEQF

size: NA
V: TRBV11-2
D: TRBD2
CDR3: ASSPNSGRLSYEQY

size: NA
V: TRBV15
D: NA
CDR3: ATTHPSYNEQF

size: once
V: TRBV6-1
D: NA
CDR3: ASSEVDRFGYT

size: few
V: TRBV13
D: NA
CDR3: ASSFGGRGTSGANVLT

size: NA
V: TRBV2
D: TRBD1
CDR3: ASVGTANTGELF

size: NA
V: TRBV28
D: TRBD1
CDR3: ASSVSLGQGLNPF

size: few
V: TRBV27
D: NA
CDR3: ASSPQGRWGETQY

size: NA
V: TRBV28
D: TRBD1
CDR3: ASFVPGQVYGYT

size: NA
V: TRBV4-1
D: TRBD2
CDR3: ASSPVTSGAYNEQF

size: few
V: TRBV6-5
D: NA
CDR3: ASSSDGVFGYT

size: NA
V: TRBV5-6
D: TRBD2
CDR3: VSSRLATFPQTGELF

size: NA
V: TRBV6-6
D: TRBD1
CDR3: ASTFGQVGNTIY

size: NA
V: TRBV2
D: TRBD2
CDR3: AAPLVVAGTPARTDTQY

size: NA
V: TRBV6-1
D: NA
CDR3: ASGVSSYEQY

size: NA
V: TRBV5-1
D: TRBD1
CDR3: ASSLARTGSHNSPLH

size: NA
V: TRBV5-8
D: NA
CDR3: ASSFGQPNTGELF

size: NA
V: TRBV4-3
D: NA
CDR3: ASSLDSSGANVLT

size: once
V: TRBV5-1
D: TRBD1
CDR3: ASSNLGTAYISTEAF

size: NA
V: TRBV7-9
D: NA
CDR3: ASDLGDTQY

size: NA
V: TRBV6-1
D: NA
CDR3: ASSDVGNTGELF

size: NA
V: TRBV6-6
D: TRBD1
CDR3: ASSYRQGAYEQY

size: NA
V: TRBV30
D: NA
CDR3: AWRRGREKLF

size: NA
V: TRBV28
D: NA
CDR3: ASSLTSNYGYT

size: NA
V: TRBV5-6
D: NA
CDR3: ASSFRTEETQY

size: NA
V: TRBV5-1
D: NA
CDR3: ASSLGGGRTNEKLF

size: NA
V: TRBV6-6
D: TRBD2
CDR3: ASSYGLAGVFGQY

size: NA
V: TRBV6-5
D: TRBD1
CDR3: ASSYTGTGAREQF

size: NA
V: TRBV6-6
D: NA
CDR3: ASSVDGGSYEQY

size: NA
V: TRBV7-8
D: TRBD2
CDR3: ASSLDSGRGGTQY

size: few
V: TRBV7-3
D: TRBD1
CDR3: ASSYRGTYNEQF

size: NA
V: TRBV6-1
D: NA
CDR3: ASSGGGEGWSYT

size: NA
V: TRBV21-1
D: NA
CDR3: ASSTCRDFFYGYT

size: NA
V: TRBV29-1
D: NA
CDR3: SVPRTSPHNEQF

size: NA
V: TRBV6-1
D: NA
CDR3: ASRVVALAETQY

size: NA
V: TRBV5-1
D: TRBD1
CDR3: ASSRDSYNEQF

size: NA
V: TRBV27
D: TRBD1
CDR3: ASSLKAQGGNYGYT

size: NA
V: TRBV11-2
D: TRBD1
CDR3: ASRLTGGSEAF

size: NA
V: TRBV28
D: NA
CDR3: ASSGGLSYNEQF

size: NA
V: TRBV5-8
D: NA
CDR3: ASSFLAHILRRAKYEQY

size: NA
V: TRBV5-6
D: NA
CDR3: ASSLAGADTQY

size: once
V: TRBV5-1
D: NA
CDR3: ASSNRGAANTEAF

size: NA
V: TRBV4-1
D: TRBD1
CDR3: ASSSTGARAKNIQY

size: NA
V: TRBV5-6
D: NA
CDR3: ASSFEGIGTEAF

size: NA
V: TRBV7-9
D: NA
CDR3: ASSLGGLTEAF